This TCR beta chain was obtained from a study of PD-1 blockade in classical Hodgkin lymphoma. Whole-study findings and limits: Similar baseline diversity was found in complete responders and newly diagnosed patients.

Notes on this clone: What it recognizes is unknown.

Germline loops: CDR1 LGHNA, CDR2 YSLEER. This CDR3 is 18 amino acids long. With 5 bases clipped from V and 1 base from J, the junction kept 11 bases outside the gene matches. Using immunoSEQ multiplex PCR, the repertoire was profiled, and TCRdb retains in-frame clones only, with some absent. The sample lists around 100,000 clones, 90% occurring once. Noted time point: cycle 4 day 1 (C4D1), after 5 to 7 weeks of nivolumab. Relapse after autologous stem cell transplantation occurred in every patient, and brentuximab vedotin exposure varied. The rearrangement links TRBV4-3 to TRBJ2-3, with 11 bases aligning to TRBD2. This material consisted of peripheral blood mononuclear cells (PBMCs), taken before the fourth cycle of nivolumab. The clonotype comes from a human donor with classical Hodgkin lymphoma. The CDR3 DNA sequence: TGCGCCAGCAGCGCGGCCGAAACTAGCGGGGGTCGCACAGATACGCAGTATTTT. Translating gives CASSAAETSGGRTDTQYF.